This T cell receptor (beta chain) originates from a study of PD-1 blockade in classical Hodgkin lymphoma. Findings of the study overall: Patients starting nivolumab less than 1 year after ASCT had lower diversity and were excluded from later analyses. Relapsed/refractory patients reportedly had the lowest baseline TCR diversity, below newly diagnosed patients, who were below healthy donors.

Clones were read by immunoSEQ multiplex PCR, and TCRdb kept only the in-frame ones, dropping some. The sample shows tens of thousands of clones, 80% to 85% of them seen only once. Remarks on this clone: Its antigen is unidentified.

Time point given: cycle 4 day 1 (C4D1), after around six weeks of nivolumab. The patients all showed relapse after autologous stem cell transplantation, while their brentuximab vedotin exposure varied. Magnetic negative selection was used to purify CD4+ T cells from thawed PBMCs. The sequencing here drew on CD4+ T cells from blood, taken before the fourth cycle of nivolumab. The TCR was taken from a human donor with classical Hodgkin lymphoma.

CDR3 in amino acids: CSVQGYGYTF. CDR3 DNA sequence: TGCAGTGTACAGGGGTATGGCTACACCTTC. The rearrangement uses TRBV20-1 and TRBJ1-2; TRBD1 matches 7 bases. From germline, CDR1 is DFQATT and CDR2 SNEGSKA (reference sequence). Unmatched junction bases numbered 1, after V lost 7 bases and J lost 5 bases. This CDR3 is 10 amino acids long.